This T cell receptor beta chain was found in a study of blood T cell repertoires in COVID-19. Generated by immunoSEQ multiplex PCR, the TCRdb table keeps only in-frame clones and is missing some. The top ten clones hold 1.7% of a sample with about 290,000 clones, roughly 89% of them seen once. This clone was recorded once. Trimming removed 0 bases from V and 4 bases from J, with 7 bases in between. Per germline, CDR1 MNHEY and CDR2 SVGAGI. CDR3 size: 14 residues. The chain joins TRBV6-5 to TRBJ1-5; D possibly corresponds to TRBD1 (5 bases). The receptor was derived from a woman aged 40 to 49 who had recovered from COVID-19. The sample comprised PBMCs or T cells enriched from blood (not recorded which). CDR3 DNA: TGTGCCAGCAGTTACTCGCGGGGGAATCAGCCCCAGCATTTT. Protein: CASSYSRGNQPQHF.